Sequencing of this T cell receptor beta chain was carried out in a study of blood T cell repertoires in COVID-19. The wider study: Both acute and convalescent COVID-19 samples were obtained from the United States, Italy and Spain.

Germline V gene data show CDR1 as SGHNT and CDR2 as YYREEE (reference sequence). Between the trimmed V and J ends, which lost 1 base and 8 bases, there was a span of 10 bases. The CDR3 length is 14 residues. Measured with immunoSEQ multiplex PCR; TCRdb has only the in-frame clones, and not every one. The data hold approximately 400,000 clones, with approximately 91% observed a single time. Participants had their cohort set by participant-reported clinical history. It was within 2 weeks before study entry that exposed participants met a COVID-19 case. The sample comprised PBMCs or T cells enriched from blood (not recorded which). The TCR originated in a woman between 40 and 55 years old who had been exposed to COVID-19. The genes are TRBV5-4 and TRBJ1-6; D not certain. The CDR3 loop reads CASSLRDGDSPLHF. DNA for the CDR3: TGTGCCAGCAGCTTGCGTGACGGAGATTCACCCCTCCACTTT.